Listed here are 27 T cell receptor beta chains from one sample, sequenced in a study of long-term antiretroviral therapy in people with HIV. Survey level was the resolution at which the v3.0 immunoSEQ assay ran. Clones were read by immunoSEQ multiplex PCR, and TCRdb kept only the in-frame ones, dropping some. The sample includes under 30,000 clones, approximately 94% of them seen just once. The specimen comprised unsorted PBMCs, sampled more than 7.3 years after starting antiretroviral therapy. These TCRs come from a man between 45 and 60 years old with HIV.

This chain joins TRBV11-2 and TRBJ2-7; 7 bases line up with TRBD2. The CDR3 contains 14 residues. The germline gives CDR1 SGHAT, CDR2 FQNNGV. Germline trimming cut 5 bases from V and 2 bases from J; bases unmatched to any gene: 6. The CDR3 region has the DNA TGTGCCAGCAGCCGGAGCGGGGTTCCCTACGAGCAGTACTTC. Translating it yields CASSRSGVPYEQYF.

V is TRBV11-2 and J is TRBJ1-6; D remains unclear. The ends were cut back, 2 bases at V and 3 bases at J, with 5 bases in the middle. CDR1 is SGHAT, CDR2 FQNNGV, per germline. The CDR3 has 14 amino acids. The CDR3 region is CASSLKGYNSPLHF. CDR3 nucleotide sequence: TGTGCCAGCAGCTTAAAGGGCTATAATTCACCCCTCCACTTT.

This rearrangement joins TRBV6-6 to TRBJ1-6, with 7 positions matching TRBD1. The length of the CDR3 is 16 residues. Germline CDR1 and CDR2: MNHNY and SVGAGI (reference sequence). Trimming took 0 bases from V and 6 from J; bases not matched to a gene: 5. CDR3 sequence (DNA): TGTGCCAGCAGTTACTCCAGAGCAGGGGGTAATTCACCCCTCCACTTT. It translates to CASSYSRAGGNSPLHF.

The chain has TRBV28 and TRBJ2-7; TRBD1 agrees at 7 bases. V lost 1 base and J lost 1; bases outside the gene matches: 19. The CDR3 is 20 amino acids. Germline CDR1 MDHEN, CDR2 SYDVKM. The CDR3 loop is CASSLSGFWAGGAESYEQYF. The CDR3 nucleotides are TGTGCCAGCAGTTTATCGGGGTTTTGGGCAGGGGGAGCCGAGTCCTACGAGCAGTACTTC.

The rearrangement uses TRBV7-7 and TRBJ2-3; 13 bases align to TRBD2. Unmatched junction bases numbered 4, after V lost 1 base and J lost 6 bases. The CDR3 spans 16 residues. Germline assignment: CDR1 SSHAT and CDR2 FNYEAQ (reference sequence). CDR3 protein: CASSLGLAGGPDTQYF. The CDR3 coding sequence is TGTGCCAGCAGCTTAGGACTAGCGGGGGGCCCGGATACGCAGTATTTT.

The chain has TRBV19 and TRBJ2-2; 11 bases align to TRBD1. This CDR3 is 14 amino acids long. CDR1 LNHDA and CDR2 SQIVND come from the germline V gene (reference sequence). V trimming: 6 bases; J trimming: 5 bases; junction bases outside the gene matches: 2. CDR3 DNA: TGTGCCAGTAGCGGGACAGGGGGGACCGGGGAGCTGTTTTTT. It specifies CASSGTGGTGELFF. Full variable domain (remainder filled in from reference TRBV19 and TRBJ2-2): DGGITQSPKYLFRKEGQNVTLSCEQNLNHDAMYWYRQDPGQGLRLIYYSQIVNDFQKGDIAEGYSVSREKKESFPLTVTSAQKNPTAFYLCASSGTGGTGELFFGEGSRLTVL.

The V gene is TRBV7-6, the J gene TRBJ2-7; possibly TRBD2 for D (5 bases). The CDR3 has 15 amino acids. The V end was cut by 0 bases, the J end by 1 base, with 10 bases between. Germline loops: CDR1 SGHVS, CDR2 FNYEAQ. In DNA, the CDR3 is TGTGCCAGCAGCTTAGCGGACGGGGATTCCTACGAGCAGTACTTC. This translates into CASSLADGDSYEQYF.

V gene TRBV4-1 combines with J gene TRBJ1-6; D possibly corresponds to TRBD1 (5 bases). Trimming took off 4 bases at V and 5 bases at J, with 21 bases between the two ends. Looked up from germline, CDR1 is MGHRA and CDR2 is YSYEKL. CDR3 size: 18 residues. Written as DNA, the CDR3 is TGCGCCAGCAGCCTATCCCCCGGGGGGGGTAGAAATAATTCACCCCTCCACTTT. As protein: CASSLSPGGGRNNSPLHF.

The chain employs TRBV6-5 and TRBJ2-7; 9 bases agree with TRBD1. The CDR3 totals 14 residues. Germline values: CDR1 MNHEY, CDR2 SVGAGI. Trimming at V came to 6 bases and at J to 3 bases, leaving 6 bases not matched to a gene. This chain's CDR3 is CASSHPGQGYEQYF. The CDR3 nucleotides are TGTGCCAGCAGCCATCCGGGACAGGGCTACGAGCAGTACTTC.

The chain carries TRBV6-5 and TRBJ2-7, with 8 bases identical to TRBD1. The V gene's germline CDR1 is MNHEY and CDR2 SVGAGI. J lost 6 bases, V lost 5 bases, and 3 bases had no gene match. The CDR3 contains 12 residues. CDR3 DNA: TGTGCCAGCAGTCCCGACAGGGGCGAGCAGTACTTC. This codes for CASSPDRGEQYF.

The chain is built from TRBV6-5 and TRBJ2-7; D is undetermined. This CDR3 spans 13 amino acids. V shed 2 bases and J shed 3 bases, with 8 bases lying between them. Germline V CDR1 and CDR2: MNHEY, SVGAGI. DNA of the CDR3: TGTGCCAGCAGTTACACGGGCCACTACGAGCAGTACTTC. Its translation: CASSYTGHYEQYF.

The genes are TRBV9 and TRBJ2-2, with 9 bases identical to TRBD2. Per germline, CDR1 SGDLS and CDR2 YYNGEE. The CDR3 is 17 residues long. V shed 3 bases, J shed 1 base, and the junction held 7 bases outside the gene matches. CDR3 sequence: CASSAGILAGNTGELFF. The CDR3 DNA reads TGTGCCAGCAGCGCGGGGATACTAGCGGGGAACACCGGGGAGCTGTTTTTT.

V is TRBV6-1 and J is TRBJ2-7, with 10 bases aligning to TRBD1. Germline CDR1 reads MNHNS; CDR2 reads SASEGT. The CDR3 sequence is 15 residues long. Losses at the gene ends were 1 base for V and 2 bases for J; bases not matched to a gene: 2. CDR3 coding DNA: TGTGCCAGCAGTGAAGAGACAGGGGGCACCTACGAGCAGTACTTC. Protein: CASSEETGGTYEQYF.

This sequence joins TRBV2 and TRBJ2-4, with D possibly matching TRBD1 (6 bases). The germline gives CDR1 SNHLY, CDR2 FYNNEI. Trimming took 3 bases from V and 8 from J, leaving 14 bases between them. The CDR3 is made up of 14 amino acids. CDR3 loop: CASSEGTPGYIQYF. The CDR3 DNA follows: TGTGCCAGCAGTGAGGGGACACCCGGGTACATTCAGTACTTC.

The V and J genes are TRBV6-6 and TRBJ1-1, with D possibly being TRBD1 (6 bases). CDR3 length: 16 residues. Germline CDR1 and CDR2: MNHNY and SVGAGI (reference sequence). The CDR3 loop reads CAGNKRTVLGGGEAFF. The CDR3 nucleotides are TGTGCAGGGAATAAAAGGACAGTCTTAGGAGGTGGTGAAGCTTTCTTT.

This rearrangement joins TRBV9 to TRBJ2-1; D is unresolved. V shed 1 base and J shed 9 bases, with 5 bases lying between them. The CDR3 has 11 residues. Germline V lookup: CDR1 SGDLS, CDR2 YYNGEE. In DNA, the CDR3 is TGTGCCAGCAGCGTAACGGCTGAGCAGTTCTTC. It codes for CASSVTAEQFF.

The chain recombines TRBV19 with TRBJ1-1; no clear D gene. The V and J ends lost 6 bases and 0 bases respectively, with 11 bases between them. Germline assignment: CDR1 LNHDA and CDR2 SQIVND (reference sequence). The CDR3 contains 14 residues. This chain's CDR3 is CASRGREMNTEAFF. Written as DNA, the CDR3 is TGTGCCAGTAGGGGTCGAGAAATGAACACTGAAGCTTTCTTT.

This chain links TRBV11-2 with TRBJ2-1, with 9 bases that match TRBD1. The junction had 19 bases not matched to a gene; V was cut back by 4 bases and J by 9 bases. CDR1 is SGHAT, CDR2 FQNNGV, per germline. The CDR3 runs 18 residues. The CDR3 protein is CASSSGQGVGVYSIEQFF. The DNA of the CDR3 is TGTGCCAGCAGCTCGGGACAGGGCGTCGGGGTCTATTCTATTGAGCAGTTCTTC.

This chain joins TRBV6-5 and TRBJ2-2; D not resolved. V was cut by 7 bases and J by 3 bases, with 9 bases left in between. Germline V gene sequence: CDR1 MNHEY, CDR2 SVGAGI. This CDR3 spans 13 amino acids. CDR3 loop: CASMSRHTGELFF. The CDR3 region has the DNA TGTGCCAGCATGAGCAGGCACACCGGGGAGCTGTTTTTT.

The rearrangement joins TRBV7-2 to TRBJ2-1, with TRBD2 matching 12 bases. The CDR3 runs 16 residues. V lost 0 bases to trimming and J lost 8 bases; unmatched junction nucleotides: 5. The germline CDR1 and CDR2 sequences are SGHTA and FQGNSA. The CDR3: CASSLASSGGAHEQFF. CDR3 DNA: TGTGCCAGCAGCTTAGCGTCTAGCGGGGGGGCCCATGAGCAGTTCTTC.

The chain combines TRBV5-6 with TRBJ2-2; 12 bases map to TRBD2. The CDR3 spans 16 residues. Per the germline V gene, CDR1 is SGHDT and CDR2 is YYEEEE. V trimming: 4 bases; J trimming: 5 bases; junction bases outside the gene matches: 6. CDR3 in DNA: TGTGCCAGCAGCGGGAGACTAGCGGGGGATACCGGGGAGCTGTTTTTT. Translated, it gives CASSGRLAGDTGELFF. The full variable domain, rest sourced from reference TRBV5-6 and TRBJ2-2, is DAGVTQSPTHLIKTRGQQVTLRCSPKSGHDTVSWYQQALGQGPQFIFQYYEEEERQRGNFPDRFSGHQFPNYSSELNVNALLLGDSALYLCASSGRLAGDTGELFFGEGSRLTVL.

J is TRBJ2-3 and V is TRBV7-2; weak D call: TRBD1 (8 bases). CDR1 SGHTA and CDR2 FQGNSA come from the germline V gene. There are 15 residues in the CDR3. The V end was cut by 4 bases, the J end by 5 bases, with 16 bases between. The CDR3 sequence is CASSSGQGGGDTQYF. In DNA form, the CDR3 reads TGTGCCAGCAGCTCCGGACAGGGAGGGGGAGATACGCAGTATTTT.

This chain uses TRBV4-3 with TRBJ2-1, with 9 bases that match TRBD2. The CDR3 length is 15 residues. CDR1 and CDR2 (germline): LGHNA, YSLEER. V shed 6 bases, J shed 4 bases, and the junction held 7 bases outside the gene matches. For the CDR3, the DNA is TGCGCCAGCAGTTCGCGGGGGGGCGCTTACAATGAGCAGTTCTTC. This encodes CASSSRGGAYNEQFF.

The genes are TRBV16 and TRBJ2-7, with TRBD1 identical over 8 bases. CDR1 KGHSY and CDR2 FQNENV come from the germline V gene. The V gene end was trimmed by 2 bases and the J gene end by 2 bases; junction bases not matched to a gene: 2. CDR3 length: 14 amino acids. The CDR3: CASSQQGATYEQYF. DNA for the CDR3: TGTGCCAGCAGCCAACAGGGGGCGACCTACGAGCAGTACTTC. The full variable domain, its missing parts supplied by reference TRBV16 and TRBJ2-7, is GEEVAQTPKHLVRGEGQKAKLYCAPIKGHSYVFWYQQVLKNEFKFLISFQNENVFDETGMPKERFSAKCLPNSPCSLEIQATKLEDSAVYFCASSQQGATYEQYFGPGTRLTVT.

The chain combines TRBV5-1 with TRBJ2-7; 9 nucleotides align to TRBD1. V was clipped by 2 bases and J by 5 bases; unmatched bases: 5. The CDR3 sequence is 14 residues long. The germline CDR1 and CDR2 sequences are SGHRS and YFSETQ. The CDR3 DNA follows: TGCGCCAGCAGCTTCGGGACAGGGTCGGACGAGCAGTACTTC. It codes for CASSFGTGSDEQYF.

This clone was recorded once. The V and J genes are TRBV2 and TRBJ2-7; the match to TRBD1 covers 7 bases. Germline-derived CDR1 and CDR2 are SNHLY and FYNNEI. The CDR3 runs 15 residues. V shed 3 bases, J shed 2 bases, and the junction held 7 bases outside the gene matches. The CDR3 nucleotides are TGTGCCAGCAGTGACCTACAGGGGACCCCCTACGAGCAGTACTTC. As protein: CASSDLQGTPYEQYF. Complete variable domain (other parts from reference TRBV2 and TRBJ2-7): EPEVTQTPSHQVTQMGQEVILRCVPISNHLYFYWYRQILGQKVEFLVSFYNNEISEKSEIFDDQFSVERPDGSNFTLKIRSTKLEDSAMYFCASSDLQGTPYEQYFGPGTRLTVT.

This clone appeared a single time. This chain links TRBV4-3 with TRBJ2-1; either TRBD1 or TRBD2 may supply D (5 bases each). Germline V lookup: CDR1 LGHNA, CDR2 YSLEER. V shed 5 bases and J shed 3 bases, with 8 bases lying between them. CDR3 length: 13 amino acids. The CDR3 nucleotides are TGCGCCAGCAGCGGGGGAAACTACAATGAGCAGTTCTTC. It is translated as CASSGGNYNEQFF.